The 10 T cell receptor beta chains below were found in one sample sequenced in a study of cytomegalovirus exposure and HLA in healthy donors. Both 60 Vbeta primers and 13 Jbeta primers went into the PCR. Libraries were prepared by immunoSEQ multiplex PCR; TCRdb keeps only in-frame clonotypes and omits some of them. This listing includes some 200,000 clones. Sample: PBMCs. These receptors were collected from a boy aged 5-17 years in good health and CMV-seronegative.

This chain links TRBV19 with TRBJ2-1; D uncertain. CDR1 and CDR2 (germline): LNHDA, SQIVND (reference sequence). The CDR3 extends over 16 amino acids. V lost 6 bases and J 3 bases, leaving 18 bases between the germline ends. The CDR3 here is CASSRRRSEDYNEQFF. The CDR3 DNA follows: TGTGCCAGTAGCAGACGACGAAGCGAGGACTACAATGAGCAGTTCTTC.

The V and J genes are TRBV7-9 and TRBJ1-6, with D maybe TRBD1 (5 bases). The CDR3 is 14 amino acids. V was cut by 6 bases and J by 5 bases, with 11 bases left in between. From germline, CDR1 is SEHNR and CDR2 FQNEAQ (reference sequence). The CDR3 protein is CASSPQGHNSPLHF. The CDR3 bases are TGTGCCAGCAGTCCCCAGGGTCATAATTCACCCCTCCACTTT.

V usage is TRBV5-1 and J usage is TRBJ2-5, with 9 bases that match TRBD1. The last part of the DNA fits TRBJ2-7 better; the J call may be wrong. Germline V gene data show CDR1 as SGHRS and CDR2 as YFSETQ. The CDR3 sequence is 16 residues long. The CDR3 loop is CASSLETGGGSYEQYF. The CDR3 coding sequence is TGCGCCAGCAGCTTGGAGACAGGGGGGGGCTCCTACGAGCAGTACTTC.

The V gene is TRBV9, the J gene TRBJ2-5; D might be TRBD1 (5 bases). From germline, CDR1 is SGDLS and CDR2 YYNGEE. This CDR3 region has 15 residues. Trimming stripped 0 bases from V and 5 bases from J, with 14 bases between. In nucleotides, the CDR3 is TGTGCCAGCAGCGTAGGTGGGATATACAGGGAGACCCAGTACTTC. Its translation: CASSVGGIYRETQYF.

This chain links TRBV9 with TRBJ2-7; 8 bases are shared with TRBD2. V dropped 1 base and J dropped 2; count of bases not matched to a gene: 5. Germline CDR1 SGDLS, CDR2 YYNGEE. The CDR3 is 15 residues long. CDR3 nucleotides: TGTGCCAGCAGCGTAAGCGGGGGCTTTACCTACGAGCAGTACTTC. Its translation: CASSVSGGFTYEQYF.

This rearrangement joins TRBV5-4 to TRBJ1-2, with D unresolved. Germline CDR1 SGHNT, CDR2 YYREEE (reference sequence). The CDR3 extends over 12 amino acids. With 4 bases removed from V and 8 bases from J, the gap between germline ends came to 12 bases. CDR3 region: CASSKEKAGYTF. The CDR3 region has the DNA TGTGCCAGCAGCAAGGAAAAAGCGGGCTACACCTTC.

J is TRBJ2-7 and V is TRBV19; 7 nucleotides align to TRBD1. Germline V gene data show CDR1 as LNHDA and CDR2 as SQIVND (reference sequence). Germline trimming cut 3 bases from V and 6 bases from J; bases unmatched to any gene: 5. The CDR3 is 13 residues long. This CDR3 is CASSMGPGGEQYF. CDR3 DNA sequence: TGTGCCAGTAGTATGGGGCCAGGGGGCGAGCAGTACTTC.

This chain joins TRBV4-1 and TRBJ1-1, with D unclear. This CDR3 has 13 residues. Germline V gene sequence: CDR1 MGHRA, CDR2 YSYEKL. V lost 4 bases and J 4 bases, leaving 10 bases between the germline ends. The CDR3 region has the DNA TGCGCCAGCAGCCGCCGGGAATCCACTGAAGCTTTCTTT. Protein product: CASSRRESTEAFF.

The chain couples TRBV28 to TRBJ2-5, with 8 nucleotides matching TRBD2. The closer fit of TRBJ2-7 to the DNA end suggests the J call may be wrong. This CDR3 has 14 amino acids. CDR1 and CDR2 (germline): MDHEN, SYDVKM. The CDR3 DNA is TGTGCCAGCGGGGGCGGGGGGTTCTTGTACGAGCAGTACTTC. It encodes CASGGGGFLYEQYF.

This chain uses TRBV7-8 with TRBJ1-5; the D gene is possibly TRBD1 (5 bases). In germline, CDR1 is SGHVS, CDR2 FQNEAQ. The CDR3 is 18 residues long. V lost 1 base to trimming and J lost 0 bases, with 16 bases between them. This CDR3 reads CASSLGAGLLYSNQPQHF. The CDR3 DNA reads TGTGCCAGCAGCTTAGGTGCAGGGCTTCTTTATAGCAATCAGCCCCAGCATTTT.